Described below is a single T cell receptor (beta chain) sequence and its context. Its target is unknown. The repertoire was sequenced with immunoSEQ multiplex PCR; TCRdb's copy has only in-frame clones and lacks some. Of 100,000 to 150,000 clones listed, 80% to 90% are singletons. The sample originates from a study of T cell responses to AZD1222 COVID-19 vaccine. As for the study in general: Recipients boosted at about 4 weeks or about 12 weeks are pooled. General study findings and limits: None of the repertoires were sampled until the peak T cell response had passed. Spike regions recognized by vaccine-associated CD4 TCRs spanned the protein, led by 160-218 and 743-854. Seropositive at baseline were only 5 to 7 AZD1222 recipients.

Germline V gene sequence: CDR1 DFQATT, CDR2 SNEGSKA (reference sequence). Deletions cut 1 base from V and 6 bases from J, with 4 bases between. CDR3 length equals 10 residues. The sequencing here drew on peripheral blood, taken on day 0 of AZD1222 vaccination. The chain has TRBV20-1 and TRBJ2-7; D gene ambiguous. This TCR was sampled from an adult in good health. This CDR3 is CSARVCEQYF. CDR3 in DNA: TGCAGTGCTAGAGTCTGCGAGCAGTACTTC.